These 3 T cell receptor beta chains were all obtained from the same sample, sequenced in a study of cytomegalovirus exposure and HLA in healthy donors listed by TCRdb under 2017. Libraries were prepared through the immunoSEQ multiplex PCR assay. For the multiplex PCR, a mixture combining 60 forward primers for TCR Vbeta segments and 13 reverse primers for TCR Jbeta segments was used. TCRdb re-hosts the immuneACCESS table, in-frame sequences only. Its copies lack some clones; in the studies checked, an unresolved V gene accounts for under half of them, and the cause for the rest is not known. This sample holds about 200,000 clones; 75% to 80% were observed only once. 1.5% to 2% of the sample comes from the top ten. Sequenced material: PBMCs. These receptors were taken from a man aged 18 to 30 in good health and CMV-seronegative.

The chain has TRBV11-3 and TRBJ2-2; 7 nucleotides agree with TRBD1. V lost 4 bases and J lost 2; bases outside the gene matches: 4. Germline values: CDR1 SGHNT, CDR2 YENEEA. CDR3 length: 15 residues. In DNA, the CDR3 is TGTGCCAGCAGCTCCCACAGGGGTAACACCGGGGAGCTGTTTTTT. It encodes CASSSHRGNTGELFF.

CDR3: CASSVGLNNEQFF. CDR3 DNA: TGTGCCAGCAGCGTAGGACTGAACAATGAGCAGTTCTTC. V gene TRBV9 combines with J gene TRBJ2-1; D call uncertain. Germline-derived CDR1 and CDR2 are SGDLS and YYNGEE. Trimming took off 0 bases at V and 5 bases at J, with 6 bases between the two ends. This CDR3 comprises 13 residues.

The chain has TRBV6-5 and TRBJ2-7; D is uncertain. The CDR3 covers 12 residues. Germline CDR1 reads MNHEY; CDR2 reads SVGAGI. Between the trimmed V and J ends, which lost 6 bases and 1 base, there was a span of 7 bases. Written as DNA, the CDR3 is TGTGCCAGCAGCCCCGGTTCCTACGAGCAGTACTTC. Encoded protein: CASSPGSYEQYF.